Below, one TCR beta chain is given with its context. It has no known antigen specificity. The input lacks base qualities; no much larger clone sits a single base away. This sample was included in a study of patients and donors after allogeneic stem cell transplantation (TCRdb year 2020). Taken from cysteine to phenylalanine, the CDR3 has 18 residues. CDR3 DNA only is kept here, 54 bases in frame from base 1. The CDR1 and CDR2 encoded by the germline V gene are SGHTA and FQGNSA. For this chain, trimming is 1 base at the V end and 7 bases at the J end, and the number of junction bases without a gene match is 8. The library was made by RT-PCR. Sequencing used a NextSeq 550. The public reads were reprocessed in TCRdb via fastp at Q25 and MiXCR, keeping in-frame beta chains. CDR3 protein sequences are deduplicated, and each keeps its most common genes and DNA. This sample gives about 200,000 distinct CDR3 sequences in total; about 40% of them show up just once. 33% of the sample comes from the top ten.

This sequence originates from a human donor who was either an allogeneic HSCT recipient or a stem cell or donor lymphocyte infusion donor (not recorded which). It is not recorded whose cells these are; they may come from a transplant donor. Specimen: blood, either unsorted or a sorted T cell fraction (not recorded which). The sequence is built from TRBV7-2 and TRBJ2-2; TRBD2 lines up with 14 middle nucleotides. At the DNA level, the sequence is TGTGCCAGCAGCTTAGTGGGGACTAGCGGGAGAGGAAGCGGGGAGCTGTTTTTT. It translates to CASSLVGTSGRGSGELFF.